Following are 29 T cell receptor beta chains from one sample sequenced in a study of shared clonotypes between healthy human individuals (dated by TCRdb to between 2020 and 2021). The library was prepared using the immunoSEQ multiplex PCR assay. Drawn from immuneACCESS, this table holds only the in-frame rearrangements with V and J called that TCRdb kept. Clones are partly lost; checked studies trace under half to an unresolved V gene and leave the rest unexplained. The sample has about 1,800,000 clones on record, just under 95% of them singletons. Together, the top ten hold 1% to 1.5% of the sample. For the CD8 naive samples, CD45RO-negative cells were positively selected for CCR7, yielding a CD45RA+CCR7+ population from which TemRA cells were excluded. Sequencing was performed on naive CD8+ T cells sorted from blood. In light of the paper, this sample's cell subset or site label describes: CD45RA+CCR7+. The source of these receptors is a man in his late teens or twenties in good health.

Comment on this clone: Other nucleotide sequences from this sample produce the same CDR3. The chain uses TRBV7-9 and TRBJ2-2; perhaps TRBD1 as D (6 bases). Germline values: CDR1 SEHNR, CDR2 FQNEAQ (reference sequence). This CDR3 is built from 14 residues. V lost 1 base, J lost 5 bases, and 8 bases lay in between. The CDR3, as DNA: TGTGCCAGCAGCTTAGTCACAGGGACCGGGGAGCTGTTTTTT. Translating gives CASSLVTGTGELFF.

V is TRBV27 and J is TRBJ2-1, with unresolved D. CDR1 and CDR2 (germline): MNHEY, SMNVEV (reference sequence). V was cut by 4 bases and J by 8 bases, with 6 bases left in between. The CDR3 has 11 amino acids. The CDR3: CASSWSDEQFF. CDR3 nucleotides: TGTGCCAGCAGTTGGAGCGATGAGCAGTTCTTC.

This clone was observed once. This sequence joins TRBV29-1 and TRBJ1-1, with D hard to call. The CDR3 loop spans 13 amino acids. Deletions cut 6 bases from V and 8 bases from J, with 19 bases between. Germline CDR1 reads SQVTM; CDR2 reads ANQGSEA. CDR3 residues: CSVMTATRGEAFF. CDR3 coding DNA: TGCAGCGTCATGACGGCCACCCGAGGGGAAGCTTTCTTT.

The chain is built from TRBV4-1 and TRBJ2-7, with D possibly matching TRBD2 (7 bases). Per the germline V gene, CDR1 is MGHRA and CDR2 is YSYEKL. This CDR3 has 15 amino acids. V lost 4 bases, J lost 0 bases, and 13 bases lay in between. DNA for the CDR3: TGCGCCAGCAGCCTCGGGGGGCAAACCTCCTACGAGCAGTACTTC. Its protein product is CASSLGGQTSYEQYF.

On this clone: Other DNA sequences from this sample encode an identical CDR3 as well. V gene TRBV4-1 combines with J gene TRBJ1-6; possible D gene TRBD1, 5 bases. The germline V gene has CDR1 MGHRA and CDR2 YSYEKL. V lost 0 bases and J 7 bases, leaving 7 bases between the germline ends. The CDR3 has 14 amino acids. Here the CDR3 DNA reads TGCGCCAGCAGCCAAGATCGGGGCAATTCACCCCTCCACTTT. Translating gives CASSQDRGNSPLHF.

This chain uses TRBV11-2 with TRBJ2-1; TRBD1 is a possible D gene (6 bases). The CDR3 sequence is 16 residues long. Germline CDR1 SGHAT, CDR2 FQNNGV. V shed 5 bases and J shed 1 base, with 15 bases lying between them. CDR3 residues: CASSKGWGLSYNEQFF. Here the CDR3 DNA reads TGTGCCAGCAGCAAAGGATGGGGGCTTTCCTACAATGAGCAGTTCTTC.

The chain uses TRBV11-3 and TRBJ2-3; D may be TRBD1 (6 bases). CDR3 length equals 13 residues. CDR1 is SGHNT, CDR2 YENEEA, per germline. The CDR3 protein is CAASAPTGRAQYF. CDR3 DNA sequence: TGTGCTGCCAGCGCCCCCACAGGGCGGGCGCAGTATTTT.

CDR3 bases: TGTGCCAGCAGTGAAGACTTGTCTAACACCGGGGAGCTGTTTTTT. It codes for CASSEDLSNTGELFF. This chain joins TRBV6-4 and TRBJ2-2; D remains unclear. In germline, CDR1 is MRHNA, CDR2 SNTAGT. V shed 3 bases and J shed 2 bases, with 10 bases lying between them. This CDR3 is built from 15 residues.

This clone was detected once. The sample holds other DNA sequences that translate to the same CDR3. V usage is TRBV7-9 and J usage is TRBJ2-3; 9 positions agree with TRBD2. Germline assignment: CDR1 SEHNR and CDR2 FQNEAQ (reference sequence). J gave up 4 bases and V 5 bases, and 7 bases lay outside the gene matches. The CDR3 runs 15 residues. The CDR3 DNA reads TGTGCCAGCAGCCCCTTTAGCGGGAGTGCAGATACGCAGTATTTT. This encodes CASSPFSGSADTQYF.

V and J are TRBV4-1 and TRBJ2-7; perhaps D is TRBD1 or TRBD2 (5 bases each). Germline V gene sequence: CDR1 MGHRA, CDR2 YSYEKL. The CDR3 has 16 amino acids. Trimming cost V 0 bases and J 3 bases, with 15 bases left between them. The CDR3 sequence: CASSQDRTGRNYEQYF. CDR3 DNA sequence: TGCGCCAGCAGCCAAGATCGAACGGGACGAAACTACGAGCAGTACTTC.

The CDR3 here is CASSLVDRGQGEQYF. The CDR3 nucleotides read TGCGCCAGCAGCTTGGTCGACAGGGGGCAGGGAGAGCAGTACTTC. The chain has TRBV5-1 and TRBJ2-7; 10 bases map to TRBD1. CDR3 size: 15 residues. The germline CDR1 and CDR2 sequences are SGHRS and YFSETQ. V lost 0 bases, J lost 7 bases, and 7 bases stayed unmatched.

The genes are TRBV9 and TRBJ1-4, with TRBD1 as a possible D gene (6 bases). V was cut by 4 bases and J by 7 bases, with 20 bases left in between. The CDR3 length is 16 residues. In germline, CDR1 is SGDLS, CDR2 YYNGEE. The CDR3 here is CASSPNAGALGEKLFF. CDR3 nucleotides: TGTGCCAGCAGCCCCAATGCGGGGGCGTTGGGTGAAAAACTGTTTTTT.

The chain is built from TRBV7-6 and TRBJ2-1; D may be TRBD2 (7 bases). V dropped 5 bases and J dropped 5 bases, with 19 bases sitting between them. This CDR3 comprises 16 residues. Per the germline V gene, CDR1 is SGHVS and CDR2 is FNYEAQ. The CDR3 DNA is TGTGCCAGCAGCCATCTGGCGGCGGGGGCTAACAATGAGCAGTTCTTC. Its translation is CASSHLAAGANNEQFF.

The CDR3 DNA sequence: TGTGCCAGCAGCTTCAGGACAGGGAATAGCGGGAGTTACAATGAGCAGTTCTTC. Translation: CASSFRTGNSGSYNEQFF. The chain is built from TRBV7-6 and TRBJ2-1; D perhaps matches TRBD2 (9 bases). Germline V lookup: CDR1 SGHVS, CDR2 FNYEAQ. V was cut by 3 bases and J by 4 bases, with 22 bases left in between. The CDR3 loop spans 18 amino acids. The variable domain in full, completed from reference TRBV7-6 and TRBJ2-1, reads GAGVSQSPRYKVTKRGQDVALRCDPISGHVSLYWYRQALGQGPEFLTYFNYEAQQDKSGLPNDRFSAERPEGSISTLTIQRTEQRDSAMYRCASSFRTGNSGSYNEQFFGPGTRLTVL.

The chain links TRBV2 to TRBJ1-1, with D possibly TRBD1 on 6 matching bases. In germline, CDR1 is SNHLY, CDR2 FYNNEI. This CDR3 is 15 amino acids long. V lost 0 bases to trimming and J lost 3 bases, with 11 bases between them. The CDR3 sequence is CASSEAFGGHTEAFF. The DNA for the CDR3 is TGTGCCAGCAGTGAAGCGTTCGGGGGCCACACTGAAGCTTTCTTT.

This clone was recorded once. This chain links TRBV15 with TRBJ1-1, with a possible D match to TRBD1 (6 bases). Trimming took 4 bases from V and 1 from J, leaving 13 bases between them. CDR1 LNHNV and CDR2 YYDKDF come from the germline V gene (reference sequence). This CDR3 has 15 amino acids. The CDR3 nucleotides are TGTGCCACCAGCACCGAGGGCAGGGGGAACACTGAAGCTTTCTTT. This gives the protein CATSTEGRGNTEAFF.

For this clone: The same CDR3 also results from other DNA sequences found in this sample. The chain is built from TRBV2 and TRBJ2-7; D unresolved. The CDR3 length is 12 residues. CDR1 SNHLY and CDR2 FYNNEI come from the germline V gene. V lost 3 bases and J 4 bases, leaving 7 bases between the germline ends. The CDR3 coding sequence is TGTGCCAGCAGTGACGCCAGATACGAGCAGTACTTC. It codes for CASSDARYEQYF.

The chain employs TRBV10-2 and TRBJ2-7; weak D call: TRBD2 (5 bases). V was shortened by 3 bases and J by 2 bases, with 11 bases between the two germline ends. CDR3 length: 14 residues. Germline lookup yields CDR1 WSHSY and CDR2 SAAADI. The CDR3 bases are TGCGCCAGCAGTGATGGTGGGAGAGCCTACGAGCAGTACTTC. This gives the protein CASSDGGRAYEQYF.

This chain joins TRBV7-9 and TRBJ1-2; tentative D call: TRBD1 (5 bases). The germline CDR1 and CDR2 sequences are SEHNR and FQNEAQ (reference sequence). Trimming left V 6 bases short and J 3 bases short, with 20 bases between. The CDR3 runs to 16 residues. CDR3 sequence reads: CASSPRAGSSDYGYTF. Here the CDR3 DNA reads TGTGCCAGCAGTCCCAGGGCAGGAAGTAGTGACTATGGCTACACCTTC.

The J gene is TRBJ2-7, the V gene TRBV9; D may match TRBD1 or TRBD2 (5 bases each). The CDR3 runs 15 residues. Trimming removed 0 bases at V and 1 base at J, with 11 bases between. Looked up from germline, CDR1 is SGDLS and CDR2 is YYNGEE. Here the CDR3 reads CASSVGDGDSYEQYF. The CDR3 coding sequence is TGTGCCAGCAGCGTAGGGGACGGTGATTCCTACGAGCAGTACTTC.

V gene TRBV27 combines with J gene TRBJ2-1, with TRBD2 matching over 10 bases. V shed 4 bases and J 6 bases; nucleotides not matched to a gene: 15. The CDR3 covers 18 residues. The germline V gene encodes CDR1 MNHEY and CDR2 SMNVEV (reference sequence). In DNA form, the CDR3 reads TGTGCCAGCAGTTCCCTTACCCCTAGCGGGAGTGGGGTCAATGAGCAGTTCTTC. Amino acids: CASSSLTPSGSGVNEQFF.

This clone appeared a single time. This rearrangement joins TRBV10-3 to TRBJ2-1; D gene uncertain. The CDR3 covers 12 residues. Looked up from germline, CDR1 is ENHRY and CDR2 is SYGVKD. V gave up 10 bases and J gave up 8 bases, with 15 bases separating them. This CDR3 reads CATEDLRDEQFF. The CDR3 DNA reads as TGTGCCACCGAGGACCTACGCGATGAGCAGTTCTTC.

V and J are TRBV28 and TRBJ2-3, with unresolved D. The V gene lost 3 bases and the J gene lost 2 bases, with 6 bases spanning the gap. This CDR3 comprises 13 residues. Looked up from germline, CDR1 is MDHEN and CDR2 is SYDVKM. The CDR3, as DNA: TGTGCCAGCAGTTTCTCGGTCACAGATACGCAGTATTTT. This encodes CASSFSVTDTQYF.

The chain carries TRBV28 and TRBJ2-6; D uncertain. This CDR3 spans 14 amino acids. CDR1 MDHEN and CDR2 SYDVKM come from the germline V gene. Trimming shortened V by 5 bases and J by 0 bases, and 5 bases separated the two germline ends. CDR3 sequence (DNA): TGTGCCAGCAGTCCAGACTCTGGGGCCAACGTCCTGACTTTC. It specifies CASSPDSGANVLTF.

The V and J genes are TRBV6-6 and TRBJ2-1; no firm D call. This CDR3 is 11 amino acids long. Germline V gene data show CDR1 as MNHNY and CDR2 as SVGAGI (reference sequence). V shed 7 bases and J shed 4 bases, with 5 bases lying between them. DNA for the CDR3: TGTGCCAGCATCTCGTACAATGAGCAGTTCTTC. Translation gives CASISYNEQFF.

The chain joins TRBV19 to TRBJ1-1, with 11 bases lining up with TRBD1. The ends lost 5 bases at V and 1 base at J; junction bases unmatched: 9. This CDR3 comprises 17 residues. The germline CDR1 and CDR2 sequences are LNHDA and SQIVND (reference sequence). The CDR3 protein is CASSRHGQGAANTEAFF. CDR3 in DNA: TGTGCCAGTAGTCGACATGGACAGGGGGCTGCGAACACTGAAGCTTTCTTT. The entire variable domain, with the rest obtained from reference TRBV19 and TRBJ1-1, is as follows: DGGITQSPKYLFRKEGQNVTLSCEQNLNHDAMYWYRQDPGQGLRLIYYSQIVNDFQKGDIAEGYSVSREKKESFPLTVTSAQKNPTAFYLCASSRHGQGAANTEAFFGQGTRLTVV.

The gene calls are TRBV5-1 and TRBJ2-5; 13 bases match TRBD2. CDR3 length: 15 residues. J lost 5 bases, V lost 4 bases, and 5 bases had no gene match. CDR1 SGHRS and CDR2 YFSETQ come from the germline V gene. The CDR3 coding sequence is TGCGCCAGCAGCCCGGGACTAGCGGGGTCGGAGACCCAGTACTTC. It codes for CASSPGLAGSETQYF.

The rearrangement uses TRBV4-1 and TRBJ1-1; D is undetermined. The V and J ends lost 4 bases and 0 bases respectively, with 12 bases between them. CDR1 and CDR2 (germline): MGHRA, YSYEKL. CDR3 size: 15 residues. In DNA form, the CDR3 reads TGCGCCAGCAGCCCCACCTCGAAGATGAACACTGAAGCTTTCTTT. Translation gives CASSPTSKMNTEAFF.

This rearrangement joins TRBV10-2 to TRBJ1-2, with a weak D call TRBD1 (5 bases). The CDR3 loop spans 16 amino acids. Germline V CDR1 and CDR2: WSHSY, SAAADI. V was shortened by 0 bases and J by 4 bases, with 15 bases between the two germline ends. The CDR3 DNA sequence: TGCGCCAGCAGTGAGTCAGGGGCCCTAGAAATCTATGGCTACACCTTC. Protein: CASSESGALEIYGYTF.